These 20 T cell receptor beta chains came from one sample sequenced in a study of T cells expressing NK-cell markers. TCRdb re-called the 5' RACE reads and catalogs CDR3 proteins one per entry, DNA excluded. The sample holds about 160,000 distinct CDR3 sequences. The sequenced sample was blood T cells: a sorted CD56 or NKG2C T cell subset, CD4+ or CD8+ T cells, or bulk PBMC T cells (not recorded which). The receptors shown here come from a man aged 18 to 69 in good health.

The chain carries TRBV29-1 and TRBJ2-7; the TRBD1 assignment by TCRdb is unverifiable without DNA. CDR1 SQVTM and CDR2 ANQGSEA come from the germline V gene. CDR3 length: 13 amino acids. The CDR3 reads CSVPGQGLKEQYF.

The genes are TRBV10-3 and TRBJ2-5; with no DNA, the TCRdb D assignment of TRBD1 cannot be verified. The CDR3 sequence is 15 residues long. CDR1 is ENHRY, CDR2 SYGVKD, per germline. The CDR3 sequence: CAISEPGVDQETQYF.

The J gene is TRBJ2-1, the V gene TRBV12-3 or TRBV12-4. The CDR3 spans 16 residues. CDR3 residues: CASSFGLASGYNEQFF.

The CDR3 sequence is CSARDPQAGGRTRLPEQYF. The chain carries TRBV20-1 and TRBJ2-7; TCRdb gives TRBD2 as the D gene, but with no DNA this cannot be confirmed. The germline V gene has CDR1 DFQATT and CDR2 SNEGSKA (reference sequence). The CDR3 has 19 amino acids.

This sequence joins TRBV3-1 and TRBJ1-2. CDR3 length: 13 amino acids. Per the germline V gene, CDR1 is LGHDT and CDR2 is YNNKEL (reference sequence). The CDR3: CASSQEPYAGYTF.

The chain carries TRBV6-5 and TRBJ1-1. The germline V gene has CDR1 MNHEY and CDR2 SVGAGI. The length of the CDR3 is 14 residues. The CDR3 sequence is CASSSTVLGTEAFF.

The chain's CDR3 is CASSPGRQDSPLHF. The chain joins TRBV7-9 to TRBJ1-6; with no DNA, the TCRdb D assignment of TRBD1 cannot be verified. The CDR3 length is 14 residues. Germline CDR1 reads SEHNR; CDR2 reads FQNEAQ (reference sequence).

The V and J genes are TRBV20-1 and TRBJ1-2; TCRdb picks TRBD1, but there is no DNA to check that call. This CDR3 region has 13 residues. Germline CDR1 and CDR2: DFQATT and SNEGSKA (reference sequence). The CDR3 here is CSARETGTGIYTF.

The chain recombines TRBV5-4 with TRBJ2-1; TCRdb picks TRBD2, but there is no DNA to check that call. There are 15 residues in the CDR3. Germline assignment: CDR1 SGHNT and CDR2 YYREEE (reference sequence). This chain's CDR3 is CASSSGLAVYNEQFF.

The V gene is TRBV27, the J gene TRBJ2-1; checking the TCRdb D call of TRBD2 is not possible without DNA. CDR1 and CDR2 (germline): MNHEY, SMNVEV (reference sequence). This CDR3 region has 15 residues. This chain's CDR3 is CASSLASGGGYEQFF.

This chain connects TRBV2 to TRBJ2-2. CDR1 is SNHLY and CDR2 is FYNNEI in the germline V gene. This CDR3 has 12 amino acids. CDR3 loop: CASREGSGELFF.

This chain uses TRBV7-9 with TRBJ2-7. The germline V gene encodes CDR1 SEHNR and CDR2 FQNEAQ (reference sequence). The CDR3 has 14 residues. The CDR3 here is CASSETGLLSEQYF.

The chain has TRBV4-1 and TRBJ1-2. This CDR3 has 15 residues. CDR1 MGHRA and CDR2 YSYEKL come from the germline V gene. The CDR3 reads CASSQAPDINYGYTF.

J is TRBJ1-5 and V is TRBV5-1. CDR3 length equals 14 residues. Per the germline V gene, CDR1 is SGHRS and CDR2 is YFSETQ. CDR3 in amino acids: CASTQRVGNQPQHF.

The V gene is TRBV20-1, the J gene TRBJ2-7. CDR3 length: 15 amino acids. The germline CDR1 and CDR2 sequences are DFQATT and SNEGSKA (reference sequence). CDR3 sequence reads: CSSQTVVGSSYEQYF.

The chain has TRBV5-6 and TRBJ2-7. The CDR3 consists of 12 residues. Germline CDR1 is SGHDT and CDR2 is YYEEEE. CDR3 sequence: CASSQLPYEQYF.

This clonotype shows up as medium-sized by frequency. This chain links TRBV2 with TRBJ2-7; TCRdb reports TRBD1, a call that lacks DNA to check it against. This CDR3 has 16 amino acids. CDR1 and CDR2 from the germline V gene are SNHLY and FYNNEI. CDR3 residues: CASLGQVDGDYYEQYF.

The chain has TRBV5-6 and TRBJ2-3. CDR3 length: 18 residues. CDR1 SGHDT and CDR2 YYEEEE come from the germline V gene. The CDR3 is CASSLEGYWYKSTDTQYF.

J is TRBJ2-7 and V is TRBV29-1; TCRdb calls TRBD1, which cannot be checked without DNA. Germline V gene sequence: CDR1 SQVTM, CDR2 ANQGSEA. The CDR3 covers 14 residues. CDR3 loop: CSVETGTGVYEQYF.

The chain uses TRBV5-1 and TRBJ2-5; TCRdb's D call, TRBD2, is unchecked because there is no DNA. The CDR3 has 14 residues. CDR1 is SGHRS, CDR2 YFSETQ, per germline. CDR3 protein: CASSLGASQETQYF.